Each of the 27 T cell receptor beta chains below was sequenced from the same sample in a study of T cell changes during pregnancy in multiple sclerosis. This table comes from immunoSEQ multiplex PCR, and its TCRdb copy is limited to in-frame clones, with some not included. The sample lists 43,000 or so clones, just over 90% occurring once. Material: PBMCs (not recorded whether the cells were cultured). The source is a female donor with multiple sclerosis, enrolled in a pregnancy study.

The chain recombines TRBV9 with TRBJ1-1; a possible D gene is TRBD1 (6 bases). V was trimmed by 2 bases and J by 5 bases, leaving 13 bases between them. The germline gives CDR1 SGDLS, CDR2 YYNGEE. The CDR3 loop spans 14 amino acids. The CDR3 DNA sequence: TGTGCCAGCAGCGTCTTGGGGGCGGGGACTGAAGCTTTCTTT. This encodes CASSVLGAGTEAFF.

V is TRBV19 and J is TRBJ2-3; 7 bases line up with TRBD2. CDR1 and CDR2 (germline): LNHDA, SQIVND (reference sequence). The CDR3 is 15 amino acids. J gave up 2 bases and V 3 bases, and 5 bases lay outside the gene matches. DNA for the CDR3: TGTGCCAGTAGTATCTCCGGGACTAACACAGATACGCAGTATTTT. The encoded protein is CASSISGTNTDTQYF.

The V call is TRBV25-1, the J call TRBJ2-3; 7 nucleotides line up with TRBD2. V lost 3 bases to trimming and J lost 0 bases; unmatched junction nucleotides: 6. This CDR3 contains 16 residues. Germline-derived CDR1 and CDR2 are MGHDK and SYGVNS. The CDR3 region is CASSDPSGASTDTQYF. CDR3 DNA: TGTGCCAGCAGTGATCCCAGCGGGGCTAGCACAGATACGCAGTATTTT.

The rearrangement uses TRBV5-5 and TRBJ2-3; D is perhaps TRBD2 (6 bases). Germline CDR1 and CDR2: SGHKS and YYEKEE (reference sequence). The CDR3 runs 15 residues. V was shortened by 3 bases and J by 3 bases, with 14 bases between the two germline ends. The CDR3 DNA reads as TGTGCCAGCAGCTACCGACTAGTTTCGACAGATACGCAGTATTTT. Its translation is CASSYRLVSTDTQYF.

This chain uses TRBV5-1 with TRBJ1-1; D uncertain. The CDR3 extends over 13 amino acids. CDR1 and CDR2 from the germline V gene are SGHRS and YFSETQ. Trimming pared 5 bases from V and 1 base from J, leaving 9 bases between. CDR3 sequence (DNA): TGCGCCAGCAGTCGGAACGGGAACACTGAAGCTTTCTTT. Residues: CASSRNGNTEAFF.

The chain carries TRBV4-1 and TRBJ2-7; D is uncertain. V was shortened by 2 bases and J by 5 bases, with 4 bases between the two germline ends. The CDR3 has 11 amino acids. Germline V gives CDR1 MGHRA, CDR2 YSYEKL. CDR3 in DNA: TGCGCCAGCAGCCAATACCACGAGCAGTACTTC. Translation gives CASSQYHEQYF.

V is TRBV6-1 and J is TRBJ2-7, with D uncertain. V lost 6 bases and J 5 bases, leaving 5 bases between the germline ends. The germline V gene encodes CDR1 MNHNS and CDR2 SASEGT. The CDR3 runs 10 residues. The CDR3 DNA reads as TGTGCCAGCAGGGTGAACGAGCAGTACTTC. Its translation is CASRVNEQYF.

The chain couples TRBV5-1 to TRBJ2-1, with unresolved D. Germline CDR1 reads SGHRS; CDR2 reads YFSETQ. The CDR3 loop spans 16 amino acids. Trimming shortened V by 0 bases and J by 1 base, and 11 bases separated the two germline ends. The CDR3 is CASSLAWDASYNEQFF. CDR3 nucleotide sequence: TGCGCCAGCAGCTTGGCCTGGGATGCGTCCTACAATGAGCAGTTCTTC.

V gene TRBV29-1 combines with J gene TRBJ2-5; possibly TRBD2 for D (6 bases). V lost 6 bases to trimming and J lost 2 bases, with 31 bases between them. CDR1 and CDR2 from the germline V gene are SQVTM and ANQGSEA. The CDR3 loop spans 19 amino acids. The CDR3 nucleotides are TGCAGCGTGACACCGGGACTTCCAGAATTGGGGAGATATCAAGAGACCCAGTACTTC. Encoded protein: CSVTPGLPELGRYQETQYF. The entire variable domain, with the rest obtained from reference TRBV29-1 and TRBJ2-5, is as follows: SAVISQKPSRDICQRGTSLTIQCQVDSQVTMMFWYRQQPGQSLTLIATANQGSEATYESGFVIDKFPISRPNLTFSTLTVSNMSPEDSSIYLCSVTPGLPELGRYQETQYFGPGTRLLVL.

CDR3 nucleotides: TGTGCCAGCAGCCCGGACAGGGCCAGGAACACTGAAGCTTTCTTT. Its translation: CASSPDRARNTEAFF. The chain joins TRBV28 to TRBJ1-1; 8 nucleotides agree with TRBD1. The length of the CDR3 is 15 residues. Per germline, CDR1 MDHEN and CDR2 SYDVKM. Trimming cost V 6 bases and J 1 base; bases outside gene matches: 7.

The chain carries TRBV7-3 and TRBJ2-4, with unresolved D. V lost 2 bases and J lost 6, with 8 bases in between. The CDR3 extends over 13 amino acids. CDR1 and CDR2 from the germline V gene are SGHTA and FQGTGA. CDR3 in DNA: TGTGCCAGCAGCTTAGGGCCGGGAAACATTCAGTACTTC. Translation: CASSLGPGNIQYF.

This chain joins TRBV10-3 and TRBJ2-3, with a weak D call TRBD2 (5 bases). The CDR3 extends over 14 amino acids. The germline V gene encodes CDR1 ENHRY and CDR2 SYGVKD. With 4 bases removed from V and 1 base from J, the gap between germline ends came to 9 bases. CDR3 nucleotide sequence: TGTGCCATCAGTGTCAGCGGCCGCACAGATACGCAGTATTTT. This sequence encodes CAISVSGRTDTQYF.

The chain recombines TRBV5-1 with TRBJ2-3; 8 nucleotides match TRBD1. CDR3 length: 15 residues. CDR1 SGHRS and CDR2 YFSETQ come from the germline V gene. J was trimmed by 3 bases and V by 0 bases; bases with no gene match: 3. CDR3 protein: CASSLVGTGTDTQYF. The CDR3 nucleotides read TGCGCCAGCAGCTTGGTTGGGACAGGTACAGATACGCAGTATTTT.

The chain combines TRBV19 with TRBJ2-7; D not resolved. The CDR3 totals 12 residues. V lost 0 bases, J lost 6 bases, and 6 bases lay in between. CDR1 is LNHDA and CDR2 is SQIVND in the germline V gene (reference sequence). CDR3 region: CASSIDRGEQYF. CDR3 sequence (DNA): TGTGCCAGTAGTATAGACCGTGGCGAGCAGTACTTC.

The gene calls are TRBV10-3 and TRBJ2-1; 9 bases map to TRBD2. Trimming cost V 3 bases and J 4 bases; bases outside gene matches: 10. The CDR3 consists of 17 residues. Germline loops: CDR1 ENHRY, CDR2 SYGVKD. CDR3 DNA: TGTGCCATCAGTGATTCGGTGGCGGGAGGGAGGTACAATGAGCAGTTCTTC. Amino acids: CAISDSVAGGRYNEQFF.

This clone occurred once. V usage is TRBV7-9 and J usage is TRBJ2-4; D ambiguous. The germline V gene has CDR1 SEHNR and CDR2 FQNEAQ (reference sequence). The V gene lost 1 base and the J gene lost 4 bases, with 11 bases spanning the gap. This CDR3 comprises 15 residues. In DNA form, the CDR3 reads TGTGCCAGCAGCTTAGTCCCCTCCAAGAAAAACATTCAGTACTTC. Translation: CASSLVPSKKNIQYF.

CDR3 in DNA: TGTGCCACCAGCAGAGATCCGGGGTGGGGTGAAAAACTGTTTTTT. It encodes CATSRDPGWGEKLFF. This chain joins TRBV15 and TRBJ1-4; D not certain. Germline V gene sequence: CDR1 LNHNV, CDR2 YYDKDF (reference sequence). The CDR3 sequence is 15 residues long. V was cut by 0 bases and J by 7 bases, with 12 bases left in between.

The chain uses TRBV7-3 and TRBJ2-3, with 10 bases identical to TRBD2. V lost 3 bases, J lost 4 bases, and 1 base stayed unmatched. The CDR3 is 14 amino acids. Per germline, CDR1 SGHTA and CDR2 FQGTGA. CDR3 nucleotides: TGTGCCAGCAGCTTGGGACTAGCGTCAGATACGCAGTATTTT. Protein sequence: CASSLGLASDTQYF.

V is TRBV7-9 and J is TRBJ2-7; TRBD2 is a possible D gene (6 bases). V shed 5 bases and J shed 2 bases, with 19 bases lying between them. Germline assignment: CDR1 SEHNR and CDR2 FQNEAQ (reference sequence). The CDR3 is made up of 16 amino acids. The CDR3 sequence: CASSPEGWGVTYEQYF. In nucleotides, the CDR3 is TGTGCCAGCAGCCCGGAGGGTTGGGGGGTGACCTACGAGCAGTACTTC.

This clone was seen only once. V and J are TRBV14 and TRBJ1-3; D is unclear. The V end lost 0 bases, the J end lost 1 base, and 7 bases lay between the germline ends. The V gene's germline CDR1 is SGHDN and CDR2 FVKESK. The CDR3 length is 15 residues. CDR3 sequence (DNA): TGTGCCAGCAGCCAAGAGGGATGGTCTGGAAACACCATATATTTT. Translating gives CASSQEGWSGNTIYF.

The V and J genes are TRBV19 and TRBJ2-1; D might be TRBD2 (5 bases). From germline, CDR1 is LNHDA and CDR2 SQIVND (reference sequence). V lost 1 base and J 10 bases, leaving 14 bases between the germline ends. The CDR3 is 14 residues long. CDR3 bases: TGTGCCAGTAGTATAGTTCGGGATGATGGGGAGCAGTTCTTC. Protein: CASSIVRDDGEQFF.

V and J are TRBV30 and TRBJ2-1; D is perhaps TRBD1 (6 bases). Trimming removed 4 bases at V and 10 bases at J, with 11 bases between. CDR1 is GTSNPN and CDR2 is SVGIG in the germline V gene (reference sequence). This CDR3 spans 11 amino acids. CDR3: CAWNRGTEQFF. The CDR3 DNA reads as TGTGCCTGGAATAGGGGGACGGAGCAGTTCTTC.

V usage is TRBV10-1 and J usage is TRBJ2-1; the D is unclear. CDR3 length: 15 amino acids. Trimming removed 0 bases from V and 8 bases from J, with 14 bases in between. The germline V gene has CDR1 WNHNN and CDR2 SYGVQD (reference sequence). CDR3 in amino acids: CASSESGSSKYEQFF. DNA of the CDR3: TGCGCCAGCAGTGAGTCTGGTTCTTCGAAGTATGAGCAGTTCTTC.

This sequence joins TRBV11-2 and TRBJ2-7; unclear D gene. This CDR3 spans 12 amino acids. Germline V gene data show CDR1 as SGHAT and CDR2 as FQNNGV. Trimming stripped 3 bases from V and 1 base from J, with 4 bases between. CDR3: CASSFGSYEQYF. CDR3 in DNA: TGTGCCAGCAGCTTCGGATCCTACGAGCAGTACTTC. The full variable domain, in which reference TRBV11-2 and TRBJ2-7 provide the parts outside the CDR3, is EAGVAQSPRYKIIEKRQSVAFWCNPISGHATLYWYQQILGQGPKLLIQFQNNGVVDDSQLPKDRFSAERLKGVDSTLKIQPAKLEDSAVYLCASSFGSYEQYFGPGTRLTVT.

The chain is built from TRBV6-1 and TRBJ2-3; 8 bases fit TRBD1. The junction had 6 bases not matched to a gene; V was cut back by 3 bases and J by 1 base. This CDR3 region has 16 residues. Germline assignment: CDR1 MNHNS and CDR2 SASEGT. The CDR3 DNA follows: TGTGCCAGCAGTGAGGGGACAGGCCCTGGCACAGATACGCAGTATTTT. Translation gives CASSEGTGPGTDTQYF.

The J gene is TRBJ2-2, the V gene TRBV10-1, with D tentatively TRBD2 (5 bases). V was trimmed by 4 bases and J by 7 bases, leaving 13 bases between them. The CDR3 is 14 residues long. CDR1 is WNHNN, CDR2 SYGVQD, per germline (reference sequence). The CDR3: CASSGGSGVGELFF. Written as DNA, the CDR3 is TGCGCCAGCAGTGGAGGTTCCGGGGTCGGGGAGCTGTTTTTT.

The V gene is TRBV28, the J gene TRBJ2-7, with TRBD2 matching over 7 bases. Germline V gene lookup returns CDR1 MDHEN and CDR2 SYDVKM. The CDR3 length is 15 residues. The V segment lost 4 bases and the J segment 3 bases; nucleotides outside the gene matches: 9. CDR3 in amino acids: CASSSSGASLYEQYF. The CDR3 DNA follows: TGTGCCAGCAGTTCGAGCGGGGCCTCCCTCTACGAGCAGTACTTC.